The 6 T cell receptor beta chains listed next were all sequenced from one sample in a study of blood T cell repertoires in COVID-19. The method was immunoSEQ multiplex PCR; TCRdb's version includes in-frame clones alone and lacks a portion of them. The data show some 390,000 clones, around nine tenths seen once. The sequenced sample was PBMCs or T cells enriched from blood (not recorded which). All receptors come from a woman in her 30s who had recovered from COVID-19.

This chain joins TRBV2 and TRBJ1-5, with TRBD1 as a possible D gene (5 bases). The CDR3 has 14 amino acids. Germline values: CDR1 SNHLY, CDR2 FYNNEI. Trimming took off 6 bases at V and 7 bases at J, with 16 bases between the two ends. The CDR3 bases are TGTGCCAGCAGCTTAGGGGAGGGGAGGCAGCCCCAGCATTTT. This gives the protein CASSLGEGRQPQHF.

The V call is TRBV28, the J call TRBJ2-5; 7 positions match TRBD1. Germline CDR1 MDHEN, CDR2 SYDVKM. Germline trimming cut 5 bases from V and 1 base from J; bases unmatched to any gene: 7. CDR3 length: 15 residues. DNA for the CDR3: TGTGCCAGCAGTAAACCGGGACAGCTCCAAGAGACCCAGTACTTC. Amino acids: CASSKPGQLQETQYF.

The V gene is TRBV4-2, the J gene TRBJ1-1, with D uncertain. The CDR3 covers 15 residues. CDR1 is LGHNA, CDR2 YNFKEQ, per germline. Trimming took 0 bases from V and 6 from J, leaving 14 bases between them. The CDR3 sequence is CASSQDFGEMAEAFF. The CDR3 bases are TGTGCCAGCAGCCAAGATTTTGGGGAGATGGCTGAAGCTTTCTTT.

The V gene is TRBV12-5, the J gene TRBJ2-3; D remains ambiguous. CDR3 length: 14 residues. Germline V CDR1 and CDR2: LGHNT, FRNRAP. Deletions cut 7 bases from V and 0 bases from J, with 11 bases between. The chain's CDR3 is CASAPGTSTDTQYF. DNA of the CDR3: TGTGCTAGTGCGCCAGGCACTAGCACAGATACGCAGTATTTT. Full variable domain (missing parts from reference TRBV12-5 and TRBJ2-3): DARVTQTPRHKVTEMGQEVTMRCQPILGHNTVFWYRQTMMQGLELLAYFRNRAPLDDSGMPKDRFSAEMPDATLATLKIQPSEPRDSAVYFCASAPGTSTDTQYFGPGTRLTVL.

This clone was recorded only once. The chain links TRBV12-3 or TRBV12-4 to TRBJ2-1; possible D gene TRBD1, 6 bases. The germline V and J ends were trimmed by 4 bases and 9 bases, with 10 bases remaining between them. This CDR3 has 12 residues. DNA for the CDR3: TGTGCCAGCAGTTACAGGGTAGTTGAGCAGTTCTTC. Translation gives CASSYRVVEQFF.

The CDR3 region has the DNA TGTGCCAGCGTCTTGGTCCGGGATAGGACCACTGAAGCTTTCTTT. As protein: CASVLVRDRTTEAFF. The chain combines TRBV6-5 with TRBJ1-1; the D is unclear. Per germline, CDR1 MNHEY and CDR2 SVGAGI. Trimming removed 8 bases at V and 4 bases at J, with 20 bases between. This CDR3 is 15 amino acids long.